This T cell receptor (beta chain) emerged from a study of T cell responses to AZD1222 COVID-19 vaccine. With respect to this clone: The antigen remains undetermined.

The CDR3 sequence is 15 residues long. The germline gives CDR1 MNHEY, CDR2 SVGEGT. V lost 5 bases, J lost 4 bases, and 17 bases lay in between. Clones were sequenced by immunoSEQ multiplex PCR, and TCRdb holds only the in-frame ones, with some missing. The sample contains about 140,000 clones, about 92% of which appear only once. General observations from the study: The span of vaccine-associated CD4 TCRs extended across spike, with dominance at 160-218 and 743-854. The study reported that nearly half of spike-specific TCRs target unmutated variant regions. Just six people given AZD1222 tested seropositive at baseline.

Combined were second doses at about 4 or about 12 weeks. The input for sequencing was peripheral blood, taken 28 days after the second AZD1222 dose. The sequence derives from an adult who received the AZD1222 COVID-19 vaccine. The chain employs TRBV6-2 or TRBV6-3 and TRBJ2-5, with D possibly being TRBD1 (6 bases). In nucleotides, the CDR3 is TGTGCCAGCAGTGGTCCACAGGGTTGGGGAGAGACCCAGTACTTC. This encodes CASSGPQGWGETQYF.